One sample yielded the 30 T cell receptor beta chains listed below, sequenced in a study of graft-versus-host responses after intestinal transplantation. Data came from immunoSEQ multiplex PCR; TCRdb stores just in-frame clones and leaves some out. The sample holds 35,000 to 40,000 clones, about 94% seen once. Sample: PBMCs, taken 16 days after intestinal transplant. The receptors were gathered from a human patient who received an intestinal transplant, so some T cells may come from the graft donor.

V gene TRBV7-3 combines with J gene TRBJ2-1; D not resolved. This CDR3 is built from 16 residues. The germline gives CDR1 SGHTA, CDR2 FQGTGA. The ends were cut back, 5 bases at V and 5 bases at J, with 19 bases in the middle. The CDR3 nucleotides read TGTGCCAGCAGCCCAAGGGCCGGCGACTTAGACAATGAGCAGTTCTTC. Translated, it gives CASSPRAGDLDNEQFF.

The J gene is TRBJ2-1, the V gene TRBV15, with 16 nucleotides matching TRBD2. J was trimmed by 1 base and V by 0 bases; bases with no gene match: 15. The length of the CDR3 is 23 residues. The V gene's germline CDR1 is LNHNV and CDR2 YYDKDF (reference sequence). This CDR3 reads CATSREGGLAGGPPLPSYNEQFF. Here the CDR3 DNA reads TGTGCCACCAGCAGAGAGGGGGGACTAGCGGGAGGGCCGCCACTCCCTTCCTACAATGAGCAGTTCTTC.

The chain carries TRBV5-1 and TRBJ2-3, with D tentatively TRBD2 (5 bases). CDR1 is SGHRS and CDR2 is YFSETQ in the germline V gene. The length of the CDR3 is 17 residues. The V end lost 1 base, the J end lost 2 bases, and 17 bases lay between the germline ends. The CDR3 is CASSLFGIGVATDTQYF. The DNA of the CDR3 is TGCGCCAGCAGCTTGTTTGGTATCGGGGTGGCCACAGATACGCAGTATTTT.

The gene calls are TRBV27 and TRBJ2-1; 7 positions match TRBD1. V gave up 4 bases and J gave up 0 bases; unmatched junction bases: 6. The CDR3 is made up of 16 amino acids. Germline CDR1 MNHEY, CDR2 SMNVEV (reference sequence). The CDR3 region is CASSSRGTRSYNEQFF. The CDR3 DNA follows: TGTGCCAGCAGTTCCAGGGGGACCCGCTCCTACAATGAGCAGTTCTTC.

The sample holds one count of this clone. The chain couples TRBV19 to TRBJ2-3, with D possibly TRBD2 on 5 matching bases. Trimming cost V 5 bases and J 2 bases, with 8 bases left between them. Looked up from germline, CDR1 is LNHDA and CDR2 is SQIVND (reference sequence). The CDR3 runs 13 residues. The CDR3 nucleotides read TGTGCCAGTAGTTTAGCGACCACAGATACGCAGTATTTT. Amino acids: CASSLATTDTQYF.

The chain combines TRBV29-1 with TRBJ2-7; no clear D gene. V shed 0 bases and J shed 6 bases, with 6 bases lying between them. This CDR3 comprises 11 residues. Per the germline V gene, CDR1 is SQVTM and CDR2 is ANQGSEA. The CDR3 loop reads CSVEEGPEQYF. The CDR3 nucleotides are TGCAGCGTTGAAGAAGGGCCCGAGCAGTACTTC.

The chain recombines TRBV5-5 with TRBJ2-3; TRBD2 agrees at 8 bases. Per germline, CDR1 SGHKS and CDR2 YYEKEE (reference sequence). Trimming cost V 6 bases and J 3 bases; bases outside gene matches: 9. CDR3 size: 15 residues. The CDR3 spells CASNPRGDGTDTQYF. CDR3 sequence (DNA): TGTGCCAGCAACCCGCGGGGGGATGGGACAGATACGCAGTATTTT.

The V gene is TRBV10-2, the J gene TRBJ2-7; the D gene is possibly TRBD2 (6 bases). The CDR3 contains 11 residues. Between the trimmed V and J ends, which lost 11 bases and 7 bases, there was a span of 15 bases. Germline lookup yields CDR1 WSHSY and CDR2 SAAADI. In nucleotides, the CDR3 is TGCGCCTCTCACCTGGGGGGAGAGCAGTACTTC. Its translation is CASHLGGEQYF.

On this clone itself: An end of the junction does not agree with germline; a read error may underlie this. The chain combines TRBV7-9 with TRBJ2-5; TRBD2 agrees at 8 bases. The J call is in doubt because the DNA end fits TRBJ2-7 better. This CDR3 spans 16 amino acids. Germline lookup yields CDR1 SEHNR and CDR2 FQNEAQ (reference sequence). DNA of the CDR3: TGTGCCAGCGGCTTAGCTAGCGGGCCCGCCTCCTACGAGCAGTACTTC. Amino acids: CASGLASGPASYEQYF.

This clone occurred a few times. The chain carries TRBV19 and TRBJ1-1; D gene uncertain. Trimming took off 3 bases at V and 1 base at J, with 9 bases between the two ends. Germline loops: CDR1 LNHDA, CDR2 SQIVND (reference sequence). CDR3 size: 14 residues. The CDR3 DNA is TGTGCCAGTAGTATCCAGGAACGGAACACTGAAGCTTTCTTT. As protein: CASSIQERNTEAFF.

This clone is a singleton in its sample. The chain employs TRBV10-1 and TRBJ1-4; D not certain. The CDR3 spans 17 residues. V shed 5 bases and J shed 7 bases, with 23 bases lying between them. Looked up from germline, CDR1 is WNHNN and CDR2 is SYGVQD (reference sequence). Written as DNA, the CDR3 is TGCGCCAGCAGTTCTGCCGGGTCGGGAAGGACTGGTGAAAAACTGTTTTTT. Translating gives CASSSAGSGRTGEKLFF.

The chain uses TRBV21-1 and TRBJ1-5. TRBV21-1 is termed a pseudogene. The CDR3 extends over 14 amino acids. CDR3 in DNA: TGTGCCAGCAGCAAAAGGGGGGGCAATCAGCCCCAGCATTTT. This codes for CASSKRGGNQPQHF.

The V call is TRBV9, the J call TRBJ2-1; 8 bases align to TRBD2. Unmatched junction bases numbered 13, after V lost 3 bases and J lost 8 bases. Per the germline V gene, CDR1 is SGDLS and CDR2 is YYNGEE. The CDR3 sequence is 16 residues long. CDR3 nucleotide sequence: TGTGCCAGCAGCGCAGGACTAGCAACGATGGACGATGAGCAGTTCTTC. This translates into CASSAGLATMDDEQFF.

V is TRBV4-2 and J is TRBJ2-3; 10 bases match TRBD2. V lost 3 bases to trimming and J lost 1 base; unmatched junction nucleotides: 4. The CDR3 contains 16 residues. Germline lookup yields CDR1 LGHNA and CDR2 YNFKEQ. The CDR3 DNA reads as TGTGCCAGCAGCCAGGTAGCGGGAGGAGGCACAGATACGCAGTATTTT. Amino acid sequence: CASSQVAGGGTDTQYF.

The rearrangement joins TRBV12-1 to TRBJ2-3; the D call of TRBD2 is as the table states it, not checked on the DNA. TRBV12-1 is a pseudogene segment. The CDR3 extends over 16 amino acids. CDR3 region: CASSFPVGLAIDTQYF. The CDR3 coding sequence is TGTGCCAGCAGCTTTCCCGTAGGACTAGCGATAGATACGCAGTATTTT.

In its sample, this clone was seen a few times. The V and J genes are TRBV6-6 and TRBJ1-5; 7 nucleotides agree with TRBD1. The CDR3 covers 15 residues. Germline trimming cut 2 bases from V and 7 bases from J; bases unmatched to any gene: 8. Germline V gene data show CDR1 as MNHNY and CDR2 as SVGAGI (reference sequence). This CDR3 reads CASSYRTGDNQPQHF. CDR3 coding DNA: TGTGCCAGCAGTTACCGCACAGGGGACAACCAGCCCCAGCATTTT.

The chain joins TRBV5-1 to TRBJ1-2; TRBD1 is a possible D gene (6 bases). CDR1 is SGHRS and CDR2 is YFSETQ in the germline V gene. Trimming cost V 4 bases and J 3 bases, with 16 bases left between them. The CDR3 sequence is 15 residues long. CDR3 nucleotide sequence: TGCGCCAGCAGCGCCCATGAGACAGGCGACTATGGCTACACCTTC. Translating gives CASSAHETGDYGYTF.

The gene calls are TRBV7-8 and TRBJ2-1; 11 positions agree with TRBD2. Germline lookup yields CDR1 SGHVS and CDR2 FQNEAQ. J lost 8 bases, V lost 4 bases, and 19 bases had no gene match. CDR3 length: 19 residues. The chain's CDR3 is CASSSPGSGRAGYRDEQFF. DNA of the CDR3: TGTGCCAGCAGCTCCCCGGGTAGCGGGAGGGCCGGGTATAGGGATGAGCAGTTCTTC. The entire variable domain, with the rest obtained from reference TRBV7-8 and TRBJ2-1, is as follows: GAGVSQSPRYKVAKRGQDVALRCDPISGHVSLFWYQQALGQGPEFLTYFQNEAQLDKSGLPSDRFFAERPEGSVSTLKIQRTQQEDSAVYLCASSSPGSGRAGYRDEQFFGPGTRLTVL.

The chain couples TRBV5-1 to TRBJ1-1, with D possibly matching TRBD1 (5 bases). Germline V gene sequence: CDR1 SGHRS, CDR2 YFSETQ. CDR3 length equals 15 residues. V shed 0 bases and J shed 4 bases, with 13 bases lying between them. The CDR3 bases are TGCGCCAGCAGCTTGGATGAGGGGACGGTCACTGAAGCTTTCTTT. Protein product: CASSLDEGTVTEAFF.

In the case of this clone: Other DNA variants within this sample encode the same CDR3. Here the CDR3 DNA reads TGTGCCATCGGGAGCGGGAGCAATTACAATGAGCAGTTCTTC. As protein: CAIGSGSNYNEQFF. The V call is TRBV10-3, the J call TRBJ2-1; 8 positions agree with TRBD2. V gave up 8 bases and J gave up 4 bases; unmatched junction bases: 7. The CDR3 sequence is 14 residues long. CDR1 and CDR2 (germline): ENHRY, SYGVKD.

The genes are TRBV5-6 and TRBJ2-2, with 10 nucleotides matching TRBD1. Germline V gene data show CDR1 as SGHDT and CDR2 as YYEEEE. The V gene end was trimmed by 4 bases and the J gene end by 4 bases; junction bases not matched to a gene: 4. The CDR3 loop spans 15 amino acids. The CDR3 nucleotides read TGTGCCAGCAGCCTCGGACAGGGGGGCACCGGGGAGCTGTTTTTT. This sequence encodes CASSLGQGGTGELFF.

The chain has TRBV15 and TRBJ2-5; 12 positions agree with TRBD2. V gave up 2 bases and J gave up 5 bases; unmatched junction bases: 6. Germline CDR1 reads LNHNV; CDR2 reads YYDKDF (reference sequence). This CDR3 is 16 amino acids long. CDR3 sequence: CATSRRLAGVGETQYF. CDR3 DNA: TGTGCCACCAGCAGACGACTAGCGGGAGTAGGGGAGACCCAGTACTTC.

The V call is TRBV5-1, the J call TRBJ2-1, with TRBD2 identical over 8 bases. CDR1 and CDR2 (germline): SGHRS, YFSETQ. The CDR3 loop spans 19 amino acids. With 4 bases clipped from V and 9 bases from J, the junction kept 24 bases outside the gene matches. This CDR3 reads CASSRVLREGRPTITEQFF. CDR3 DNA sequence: TGCGCCAGCAGCCGTGTCCTCCGGGAGGGCCGACCCACAATCACTGAGCAGTTCTTC.

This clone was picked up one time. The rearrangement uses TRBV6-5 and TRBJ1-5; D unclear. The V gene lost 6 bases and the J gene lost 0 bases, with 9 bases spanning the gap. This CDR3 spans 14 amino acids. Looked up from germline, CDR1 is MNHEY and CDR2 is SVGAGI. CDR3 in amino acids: CASRTAYSNQPQHF. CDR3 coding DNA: TGTGCCAGCAGAACAGCTTATAGCAATCAGCCCCAGCATTTT.

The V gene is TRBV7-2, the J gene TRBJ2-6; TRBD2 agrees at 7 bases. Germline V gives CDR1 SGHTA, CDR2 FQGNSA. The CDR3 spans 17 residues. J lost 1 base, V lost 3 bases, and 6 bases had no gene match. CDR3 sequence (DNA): TGTGCCAGCAGCTTGAGAGCGGGATTTTCTGGGGCCAACGTCCTGACTTTC. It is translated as CASSLRAGFSGANVLTF.

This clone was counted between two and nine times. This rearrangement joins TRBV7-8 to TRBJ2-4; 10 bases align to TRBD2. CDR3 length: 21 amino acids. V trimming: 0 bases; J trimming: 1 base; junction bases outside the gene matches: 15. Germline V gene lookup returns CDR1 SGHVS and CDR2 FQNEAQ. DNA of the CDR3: TGTGCCAGCAGCTTAGCGCCGGTGCTAGCGGGAGAATCAAGGGCCAAAAACATTCAGTACTTC. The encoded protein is CASSLAPVLAGESRAKNIQYF.

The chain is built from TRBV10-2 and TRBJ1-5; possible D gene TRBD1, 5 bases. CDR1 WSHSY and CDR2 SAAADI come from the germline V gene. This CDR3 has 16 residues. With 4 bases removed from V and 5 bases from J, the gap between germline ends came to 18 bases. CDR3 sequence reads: CASSGGPWGVHQPQHF. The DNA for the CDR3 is TGCGCCAGCAGTGGAGGACCATGGGGGGTGCATCAGCCCCAGCATTTT.

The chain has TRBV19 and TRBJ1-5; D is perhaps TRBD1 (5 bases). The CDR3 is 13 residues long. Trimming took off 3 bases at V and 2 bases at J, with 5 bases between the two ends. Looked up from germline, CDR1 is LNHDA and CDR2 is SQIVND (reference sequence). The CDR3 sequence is CASSMTGNQPQHF. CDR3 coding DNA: TGTGCCAGTAGTATGACAGGCAATCAGCCCCAGCATTTT.

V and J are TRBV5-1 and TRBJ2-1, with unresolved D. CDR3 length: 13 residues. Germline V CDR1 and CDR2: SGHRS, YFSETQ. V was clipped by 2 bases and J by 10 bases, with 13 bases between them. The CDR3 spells CASSFTRLREQFF. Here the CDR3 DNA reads TGCGCCAGCAGCTTTACCCGACTGAGGGAGCAGTTCTTC.

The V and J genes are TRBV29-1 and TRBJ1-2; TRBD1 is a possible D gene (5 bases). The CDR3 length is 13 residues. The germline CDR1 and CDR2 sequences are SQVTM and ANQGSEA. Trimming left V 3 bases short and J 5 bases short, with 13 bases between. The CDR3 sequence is CSVDLAGLYGYTF. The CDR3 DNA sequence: TGCAGCGTTGATTTGGCGGGGCTATATGGCTACACCTTC.